These 24 T cell receptor beta chains were all obtained from the same sample, sequenced in a study of T cell responses to AZD1222 COVID-19 vaccine. TCRdb's copy holds only in-frame clones and misses some; the assay was immunoSEQ multiplex PCR. This table holds about 140,000 clones, about 90% found once. Sequenced material: peripheral blood, taken on day 0 of AZD1222 vaccination. The receptors shown here come from an adult in good health.

The rearrangement uses TRBV7-2 and TRBJ2-3; TRBD2 might be the D (7 bases). With 6 bases removed from V and 0 bases from J, the gap between germline ends came to 22 bases. The CDR3 extends over 18 amino acids. Germline V gene data show CDR1 as SGHTA and CDR2 as FQGNSA. In nucleotides, the CDR3 is TGTGCCAGCAGTCCACGAGGGGGGGGCCTCTTCAGCACAGATACGCAGTATTTT. Amino acids: CASSPRGGGLFSTDTQYF.

The chain couples TRBV28 to TRBJ2-7, with TRBD2 identical over 9 bases. V trimming: 6 bases; J trimming: 4 bases; junction bases outside the gene matches: 10. Germline assignment: CDR1 MDHEN and CDR2 SYDVKM. There are 15 residues in the CDR3. The CDR3 coding sequence is TGTGCCAGCAGGGGAGCGGGAGGCGGGCTGTACGAGCAGTACTTC. Protein product: CASRGAGGGLYEQYF. Complete variable domain (other parts from reference TRBV28 and TRBJ2-7): DVKVTQSSRYLVKRTGEKVFLECVQDMDHENMFWYRQDPGLGLRLIYFSYDVKMKEKGDIPEGYSVSREKKERFSLILESASTNQTSMYLCASRGAGGGLYEQYFGPGTRLTVT.

V usage is TRBV5-8 and J usage is TRBJ2-3, with 7 bases matching TRBD2. CDR3 size: 14 residues. Germline V gives CDR1 SGHTS, CDR2 YDEGEE. The junction had 5 bases not matched to a gene; V was cut back by 1 base and J by 6 bases. CDR3 DNA sequence: TGTGCCAGCAGCTTGTGGACCGGGGGGGATACGCAGTATTTT. This encodes CASSLWTGGDTQYF.

CDR3 sequence (DNA): TGTGCCAGCAGCTTATATGGGGGCTCCTACGAGCAGTACTTC. Translated: CASSLYGGSYEQYF. V is TRBV5-5 and J is TRBJ2-7, with D tentatively TRBD1 or TRBD2 (5 bases each). V lost 2 bases to trimming and J lost 0 bases, with 9 bases between them. The germline V gene has CDR1 SGHKS and CDR2 YYEKEE (reference sequence). The CDR3 runs 14 residues.

The chain joins TRBV18 to TRBJ1-5, with a tentative D call TRBD1 (5 bases). Germline V gives CDR1 KGHSH, CDR2 LQKENI. Trimming removed 3 bases from V and 10 bases from J, with 19 bases in between. This CDR3 region has 15 residues. The CDR3 nucleotides are TGTGCCAGCTCACCGACGGGGCAGGTGAGAGGCCCCCAGCATTTT. Its translation is CASSPTGQVRGPQHF.

This chain uses TRBV7-3 with TRBJ1-1, with no clear D. The length of the CDR3 is 13 residues. V lost 3 bases and J 1 base, leaving 6 bases between the germline ends. CDR1 SGHTA and CDR2 FQGTGA come from the germline V gene. The CDR3, as DNA: TGTGCCAGCAGCTTCGGCGGGAACACTGAAGCTTTCTTT. Translation gives CASSFGGNTEAFF.

CDR3 bases: TGTGCCAGCAGCCACGGACTAGCGGGAGGAGGCAGGCACGAGCAGTACTTC. It translates to CASSHGLAGGGRHEQYF. This rearrangement joins TRBV14 to TRBJ2-7, with 14 bases aligning to TRBD2. Germline V CDR1 and CDR2: SGHDN, FVKESK. CDR3 length: 17 residues. The trim removed 3 bases at V and 5 bases at J, leaving 9 bases unmatched.

This chain uses TRBV27 with TRBJ2-1; D might be TRBD2 (6 bases). The CDR3 has 15 amino acids. The V gene's germline CDR1 is MNHEY and CDR2 SMNVEV (reference sequence). V dropped 3 bases and J dropped 4 bases, with 13 bases sitting between them. The CDR3 reads CASSLLTSSYNEQFF. CDR3 DNA sequence: TGTGCCAGCAGTTTGTTGACTAGTTCGTACAATGAGCAGTTCTTC.

The chain is built from TRBV7-3 and TRBJ2-2, with D possibly being TRBD1 (6 bases). Looked up from germline, CDR1 is SGHTA and CDR2 is FQGTGA. This CDR3 has 14 amino acids. V gave up 2 bases and J gave up 7 bases, with 11 bases separating them. CDR3 protein: CASSLGRGSGELFF. The CDR3 DNA reads TGTGCCAGCAGCTTAGGCAGGGGTAGCGGGGAGCTGTTTTTT.

The gene calls are TRBV19 and TRBJ1-1; D remains ambiguous. Germline-derived CDR1 and CDR2 are LNHDA and SQIVND (reference sequence). The CDR3 covers 13 residues. V lost 5 bases to trimming and J lost 3 bases, with 10 bases between them. The chain's CDR3 is CASSARTDTEAFF. The CDR3, as DNA: TGTGCCAGTAGTGCCAGAACGGACACTGAAGCTTTCTTT.

This rearrangement joins TRBV5-8 to TRBJ2-7; 10 bases map to TRBD2. V lost 6 bases and J lost 4; bases outside the gene matches: 7. There are 14 residues in the CDR3. Germline-derived CDR1 and CDR2 are SGHTS and YDEGEE. CDR3 region: CASTLRTSGYEQYF. CDR3 nucleotide sequence: TGTGCCAGCACCCTCCGGACTAGCGGATACGAGCAGTACTTC.

The CDR3 here is CASSVVAGAYGYTF. CDR3 coding DNA: TGTGCCAGCAGCGTAGTAGCAGGAGCCTATGGCTACACCTTC. The chain is built from TRBV9 and TRBJ1-2; the D is unclear. This CDR3 contains 14 residues. CDR1 and CDR2 from the germline V gene are SGDLS and YYNGEE. V lost 0 bases, J lost 4 bases, and 10 bases lay in between.

The gene calls are TRBV5-4 and TRBJ2-1, with 9 bases lining up with TRBD2. CDR1 is SGHNT, CDR2 YYREEE, per germline (reference sequence). The CDR3 consists of 16 residues. V lost 0 bases and J lost 4; bases outside the gene matches: 5. This chain's CDR3 is CASSLVRGGKYNEQFF. As DNA, the CDR3 is TGTGCCAGCAGCTTGGTGCGGGGGGGCAAGTACAATGAGCAGTTCTTC.

The genes are TRBV9 and TRBJ1-4; D unresolved. The CDR3 is 15 amino acids. V gave up 3 bases and J gave up 8 bases, with 17 bases separating them. Looked up from germline, CDR1 is SGDLS and CDR2 is YYNGEE. CDR3 residues: CASSGMGRTGEKLFF. CDR3 bases: TGTGCCAGCAGCGGGATGGGTAGAACGGGCGAAAAACTGTTTTTT.

J is TRBJ1-5 and V is TRBV2, with D perhaps matching TRBD1 (5 bases). The CDR3 loop spans 13 amino acids. V lost 4 bases and J 5 bases, leaving 9 bases between the germline ends. Per germline, CDR1 SNHLY and CDR2 FYNNEI. CDR3 in DNA: TGTGCCAGCAGTGCCAGGGTTTATCAGCCCCAGCATTTT. Translated: CASSARVYQPQHF.

The chain uses TRBV28 and TRBJ2-1; TRBD1 matches at 10 bases. CDR1 and CDR2 from the germline V gene are MDHEN and SYDVKM. V lost 5 bases and J lost 7; bases outside the gene matches: 8. This CDR3 comprises 15 residues. This chain's CDR3 is CASSRLTGGTNEQFF. Here the CDR3 DNA reads TGTGCCAGCAGTAGGCTGACAGGGGGCACGAATGAGCAGTTCTTC.

The rearrangement uses TRBV28 and TRBJ1-1; D call uncertain. The V end lost 1 base, the J end lost 1 base, and 7 bases lay between the germline ends. This CDR3 has 14 residues. CDR1 and CDR2 (germline): MDHEN, SYDVKM. The CDR3 nucleotides are TGTGCCAGCAGTTTATATGGCTCGAACACTGAAGCTTTCTTT. Its protein product is CASSLYGSNTEAFF. The variable domain in full, completed from reference TRBV28 and TRBJ1-1, reads DVKVTQSSRYLVKRTGEKVFLECVQDMDHENMFWYRQDPGLGLRLIYFSYDVKMKEKGDIPEGYSVSREKKERFSLILESASTNQTSMYLCASSLYGSNTEAFFGQGTRLTVV.

The chain couples TRBV7-2 to TRBJ1-5; D is ambiguous. The V end lost 5 bases, the J end lost 7 bases, and 12 bases lay between the germline ends. The germline V gene encodes CDR1 SGHTA and CDR2 FQGNSA. The CDR3 loop spans 13 amino acids. The CDR3 DNA is TGTGCCAGCAGCCCGGCTTACGGGCAGCCCCAGCATTTT. Translating gives CASSPAYGQPQHF.

V gene TRBV6-2 or TRBV6-3 combines with J gene TRBJ1-5; D is possibly TRBD1 (6 bases). Between the trimmed V and J ends, which lost 2 bases and 5 bases, there was a span of 16 bases. This CDR3 contains 16 residues. The germline V gene has CDR1 MNHEY and CDR2 SVGEGT. The CDR3 DNA is TGTGCCAGCAGTTACAGGGGGGCACGCTGGGATCAGCCCCAGCATTTT. Translated: CASSYRGARWDQPQHF.

The chain recombines TRBV3-1 (or the pseudogene TRBV3-2) with TRBJ2-5, with unresolved D. In germline, CDR1 is LGHDT, CDR2 YNNKEL (reference sequence). CDR3 length: 10 amino acids. The V and J ends lost 8 bases and 5 bases respectively, with 6 bases between them. The CDR3 loop is CASGRETQYF. The CDR3 DNA is TGTGCCAGCGGGCGTGAGACCCAGTACTTC.

The V call is TRBV28, the J call TRBJ1-4, with D tentatively TRBD1 (5 bases). CDR1 is MDHEN and CDR2 is SYDVKM in the germline V gene. V was shortened by 4 bases and J by 6 bases, with 18 bases between the two germline ends. The CDR3 contains 16 residues. Here the CDR3 DNA reads TGTGCCAGCAGTTCCCATACGCGGGGGGGACATGAAAAACTGTTTTTT. Residues: CASSSHTRGGHEKLFF.

In the case of this clone: The sample holds other DNA sequences that translate to the same CDR3. The genes are TRBV5-1 and TRBJ1-2; 9 positions match TRBD1. This CDR3 has 12 amino acids. V dropped 4 bases and J dropped 7; count of bases not matched to a gene: 2. Germline V gives CDR1 SGHRS, CDR2 YFSETQ. CDR3 DNA: TGCGCCAGCAGCGGACAGGGGTTTGGCTACACCTTC. Translating it yields CASSGQGFGYTF.

This clone was detected only once. V is TRBV5-1 and J is TRBJ2-5; TRBD2 aligns across 9 bases. The CDR3 totals 16 residues. Trimming removed 0 bases from V and 2 bases from J; junction bases left unmatched: 5. The germline gives CDR1 SGHRS, CDR2 YFSETQ. The CDR3 nucleotides read TGCGCCAGCAGCTTGGCCTGGCTAGCGGGACAAGAGACCCAGTACTTC. This sequence encodes CASSLAWLAGQETQYF.

This clone was detected once. The rearrangement uses TRBV9 and TRBJ1-6; the D is unclear. This CDR3 is 15 amino acids long. Germline V gene data show CDR1 as SGDLS and CDR2 as YYNGEE. Trimming cost V 0 bases and J 9 bases, with 13 bases left between them. The CDR3, as DNA: TGTGCCAGCAGCGTAGATGGGCAGAGGAGTTCACCCCTCCACTTT. It yields the protein CASSVDGQRSSPLHF.